The sequence of this T cell receptor (beta chain) was determined in a study of beta chain features in type 1 diabetes. Every isolated RNA sample was fully reverse transcribed, so sequencing captured expressed TCRB transcripts. TCRdb's copy holds only in-frame clones and misses some; the assay was immunoSEQ multiplex PCR. The table includes under 400,000 clones, around a fifth detected once. The TCR sequence derives from a young woman in good health. The sample consisted of naive CD4+ T cells from blood.

The CDR3 spells CASSWRGSGDLDEQYF. Written as DNA, the CDR3 is TGCGCCAGCAGCTGGCGGGGTAGCGGGGATCTTGACGAGCAGTACTTC. V usage is TRBV5-1 and J usage is TRBJ2-7; TRBD2 matches 8 bases. The length of the CDR3 is 16 residues. CDR1 and CDR2 (germline): SGHRS, YFSETQ. J was trimmed by 5 bases and V by 3 bases; bases with no gene match: 13. The variable domain in full, completed from reference TRBV5-1 and TRBJ2-7, reads KAGVTQTPRYLIKTRGQQVTLSCSPISGHRSVSWYQQTPGQGLQFLFEYFSETQRNKGNFPGRFSGRQFSNSRSEMNVSTLELGDSALYLCASSWRGSGDLDEQYFGPGTRLTVT.